A single count supports the clone carrying this TCR beta chain. The sample originates from a study of blood T cell repertoires in COVID-19. At the level of the study: The cDNA or gDNA used as material had been derived from T cells, B-cell-depleted T cells, or PBMCs.

Germline CDR1 GTSNPN, CDR2 SVGIG (reference sequence). V was pared by 2 bases and J by 0 bases, with 8 bases between. The CDR3 has 15 amino acids. Method: immunoSEQ multiplex PCR; TCRdb's copy keeps in-frame clones and lacks some. The sample shows 150,000 or so clones, 70% to 85% of them seen only once. This chain uses TRBV30 with TRBJ2-6, with a weak D call TRBD1 (6 bases). The sequencing input was peripheral blood. This clonotype was obtained from an older woman with acute or convalescent COVID-19. The CDR3 protein is CAWSTGSSGANVLTF. CDR3 nucleotide sequence: TGTGCCTGGAGTACAGGGAGCTCTGGGGCCAACGTCCTGACTTTC. The full variable domain, rest sourced from reference TRBV30 and TRBJ2-6, is SQTIHQWPATLVQPVGSPLSLECTVEGTSNPNLYWYRQAAGRGLQLLFYSVGIGQISSEVPQNLSASRPQDRQFILSSKKLLLSDSGFYLCAWSTGSSGANVLTFGAGSRLTVL.